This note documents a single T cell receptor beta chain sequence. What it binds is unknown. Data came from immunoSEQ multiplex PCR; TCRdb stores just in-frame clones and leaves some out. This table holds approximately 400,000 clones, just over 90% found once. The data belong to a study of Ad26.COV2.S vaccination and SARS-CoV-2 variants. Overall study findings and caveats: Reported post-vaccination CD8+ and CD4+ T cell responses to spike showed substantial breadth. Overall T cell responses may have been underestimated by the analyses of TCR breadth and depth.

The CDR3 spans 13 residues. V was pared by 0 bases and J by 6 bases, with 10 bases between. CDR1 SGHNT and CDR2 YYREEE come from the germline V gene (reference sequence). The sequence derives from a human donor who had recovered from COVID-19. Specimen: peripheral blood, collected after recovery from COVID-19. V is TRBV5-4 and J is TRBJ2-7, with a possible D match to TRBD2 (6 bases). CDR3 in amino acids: CASSLGGVSEQYF. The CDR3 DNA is TGTGCCAGCAGCTTGGGCGGGGTTTCCGAGCAGTACTTC.